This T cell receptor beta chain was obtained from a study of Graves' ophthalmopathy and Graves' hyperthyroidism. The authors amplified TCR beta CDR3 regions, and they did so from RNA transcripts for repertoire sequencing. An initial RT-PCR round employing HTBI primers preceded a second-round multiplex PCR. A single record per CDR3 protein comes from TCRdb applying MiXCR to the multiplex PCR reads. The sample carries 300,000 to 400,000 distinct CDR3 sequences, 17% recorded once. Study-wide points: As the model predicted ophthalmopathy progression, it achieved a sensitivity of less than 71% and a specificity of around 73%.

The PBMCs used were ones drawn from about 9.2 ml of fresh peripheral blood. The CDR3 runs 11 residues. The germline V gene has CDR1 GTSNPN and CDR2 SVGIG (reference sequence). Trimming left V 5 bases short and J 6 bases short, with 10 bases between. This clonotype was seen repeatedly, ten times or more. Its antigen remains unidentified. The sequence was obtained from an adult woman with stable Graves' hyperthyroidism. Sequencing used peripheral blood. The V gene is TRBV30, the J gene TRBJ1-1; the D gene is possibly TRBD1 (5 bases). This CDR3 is CAWRGPPEAFF. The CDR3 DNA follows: TGTGCCTGGCGGGGACCTCCTGAAGCTTTCTTT.